One sample yielded the 13 T cell receptor beta chains listed below, sequenced in a study of regulatory T cells in long-lasting Graves disease. Both iRepertoire HTBI primers and Arm-PCR of CDR3 regions were used to build the TCR beta libraries. TCRdb reanalysed the multiplex PCR reads using MiXCR and keeps one entry per CDR3 protein. In the table there are hundreds of thousands of distinct CDR3 sequences, less than 25% of which are singletons. Specified time point: persistent/refractory GD, antithyroid drugs over 5 years with positive TRAb. PBMC RNA was the source of the TCR library. The sequencing used peripheral blood mononuclear cells (PBMCs), collected when the disease was refractory, from a patient treated with antithyroid drugs. These TCRs come from a female donor with Graves disease.

J is TRBJ2-2 and V is TRBV27, with D unclear. Germline CDR1 and CDR2: MNHEY and SMNVEV (reference sequence). Trimming left V 3 bases short and J 0 bases short, with 8 bases between. There are 15 residues in the CDR3. CDR3 sequence reads: CASSFGQTNTGELFF. The CDR3 bases are TGTGCCAGCAGTTTCGGGCAAACGAACACCGGGGAGCTGTTTTTT.

This clonotype was seen ten or more times. The chain joins TRBV29-1 to TRBJ2-7; TRBD2 agrees at 7 bases. The CDR3 runs 12 residues. J was trimmed by 3 bases and V by 7 bases; bases with no gene match: 6. Per germline, CDR1 SQVTM and CDR2 ANQGSEA. DNA for the CDR3: TGCAGCGGGGGGGACTACCTCTACGAGCAGTACTTC. Its protein is CSGGDYLYEQYF.

This clonotype occurred many times. The V call is TRBV6-1, the J call TRBJ1-2; 7 nucleotides line up with TRBD1. Per germline, CDR1 MNHNS and CDR2 SASEGT. The CDR3 spans 14 residues. The trim removed 5 bases at V and 6 bases at J, leaving 9 bases unmatched. The CDR3 DNA follows: TGTGCCAGCAGTAGAAAGCGGACAGGTCATGGCTACACCTTC. Translated: CASSRKRTGHGYTF.

Many counts were recorded for this clonotype. The rearrangement uses TRBV2 and TRBJ2-5; D remains unclear. The germline gives CDR1 SNHLY, CDR2 FYNNEI. This CDR3 is built from 14 residues. V was cut by 4 bases and J by 5 bases, with 14 bases left in between. The CDR3 reads CASSVLQWSETQYF. For the CDR3, the DNA is TGTGCCAGCAGTGTTCTACAGTGGTCGGAGACCCAGTACTTC.

This chain connects TRBV28 to TRBJ2-1; D is tentatively TRBD1 or TRBD2 (6 bases each). The CDR3 is 16 amino acids. Germline-derived CDR1 and CDR2 are MDHEN and SYDVKM. V was cut by 5 bases and J by 0 bases, with 14 bases left in between. The chain's CDR3 is CASSILGGGSYNEQFF. The CDR3 bases are TGTGCCAGCAGTATATTAGGGGGAGGCTCCTACAATGAGCAGTTCTTC.

Comments on this clonotype: This may arise from a read error, as a much more abundant clone is one base away. The rearrangement uses TRBV6-2 or TRBV6-3 and TRBJ2-7; no firm D call. The CDR3 has 13 residues. CDR1 is MNHEY, CDR2 SVGEGT, per germline. V lost 6 bases, J lost 3 bases, and 12 bases lay in between. The CDR3 protein is CASSRASSYEQYF. The CDR3, as DNA: TGTGCCAGCAGCCGAGCCAGCAGCTACGAGCAGTACTTC.

With regard to this clonotype: This may be a read error, as it is one base from a much larger clone. The V gene is TRBV12-3 or TRBV12-4, the J gene TRBJ1-5; 11 bases are a match to TRBD1. The CDR3 runs 15 residues. V shed 5 bases and J 3 bases; nucleotides not matched to a gene: 3. The CDR3 is CASSRTGGANQPQHF. The DNA of the CDR3 is TGTGCCAGCAGTAGGACAGGGGGCGCCAATCAGCCCCAGCATTTT.

The table lists this clonotype with many counts. The rearrangement uses TRBV19 and TRBJ1-1; weak D call: TRBD1 (5 bases). The germline gives CDR1 LNHDA, CDR2 SQIVND (reference sequence). The germline V and J ends were trimmed by 3 bases and 0 bases, with 14 bases remaining between them. The CDR3 is 16 residues long. CDR3 sequence: CASSIRDGLMNTEAFF. The CDR3 nucleotides read TGTGCCAGTAGTATCAGGGACGGCCTCATGAACACTGAAGCTTTCTTT.

The V gene is TRBV3-1, the J gene TRBJ1-2; D is unclear. CDR1 and CDR2 (germline): LGHDT, YNNKEL (reference sequence). With 1 base removed from V and 8 bases from J, the gap between germline ends came to 11 bases. The CDR3 spans 13 residues. The CDR3 DNA reads as TGTGCCAGCAGCCAAGTAGGGCGGCCGGGCTACACCTTC. Residues: CASSQVGRPGYTF.

This clonotype was seen many times. The chain recombines TRBV6-5 with TRBJ1-1; D is perhaps TRBD1 (5 bases). Deletions cut 0 bases from V and 5 bases from J, with 16 bases between. CDR3 size: 16 residues. Germline CDR1 reads MNHEY; CDR2 reads SVGAGI. The CDR3 protein is CASSYSTWGAGTEAFF. CDR3 coding DNA: TGTGCCAGCAGTTACTCGACGTGGGGCGCGGGAACTGAAGCTTTCTTT.

This clonotype was observed a handful of times. The CDR3 DNA sequence: TGTGCCAGCAGTTTCAACGGTGAGAGGCCCCAGCATTTT. Its protein is CASSFNGERPQHF. The chain couples TRBV28 to TRBJ1-5; D gene uncertain. The length of the CDR3 is 13 residues. The germline V gene encodes CDR1 MDHEN and CDR2 SYDVKM. The ends were cut back, 3 bases at V and 9 bases at J, with 12 bases in the middle.

This clonotype has more than one count but fewer than ten. The rearrangement uses TRBV9 and TRBJ2-5; D is undetermined. V was trimmed by 0 bases and J by 7 bases, leaving 4 bases between them. The CDR3 length is 11 residues. Germline lookup yields CDR1 SGDLS and CDR2 YYNGEE. DNA for the CDR3: TGTGCCAGCAGCGTAGGAGGGACCCAGTACTTC. Translating it yields CASSVGGTQYF.

The rearrangement links TRBV6-2 or TRBV6-3 to TRBJ1-1; 12 bases align to TRBD1. Germline V gives CDR1 MNHEY, CDR2 SVGEGT. CDR3 length: 16 amino acids. The V gene end was trimmed by 0 bases and the J gene end by 10 bases; junction bases not matched to a gene: 9. The CDR3 DNA is TGTGCCAGCAGTTACTCACGTGGGGACAGGGGGCGCGGAGCTTTCTTT. Translated, it gives CASSYSRGDRGRGAFF.